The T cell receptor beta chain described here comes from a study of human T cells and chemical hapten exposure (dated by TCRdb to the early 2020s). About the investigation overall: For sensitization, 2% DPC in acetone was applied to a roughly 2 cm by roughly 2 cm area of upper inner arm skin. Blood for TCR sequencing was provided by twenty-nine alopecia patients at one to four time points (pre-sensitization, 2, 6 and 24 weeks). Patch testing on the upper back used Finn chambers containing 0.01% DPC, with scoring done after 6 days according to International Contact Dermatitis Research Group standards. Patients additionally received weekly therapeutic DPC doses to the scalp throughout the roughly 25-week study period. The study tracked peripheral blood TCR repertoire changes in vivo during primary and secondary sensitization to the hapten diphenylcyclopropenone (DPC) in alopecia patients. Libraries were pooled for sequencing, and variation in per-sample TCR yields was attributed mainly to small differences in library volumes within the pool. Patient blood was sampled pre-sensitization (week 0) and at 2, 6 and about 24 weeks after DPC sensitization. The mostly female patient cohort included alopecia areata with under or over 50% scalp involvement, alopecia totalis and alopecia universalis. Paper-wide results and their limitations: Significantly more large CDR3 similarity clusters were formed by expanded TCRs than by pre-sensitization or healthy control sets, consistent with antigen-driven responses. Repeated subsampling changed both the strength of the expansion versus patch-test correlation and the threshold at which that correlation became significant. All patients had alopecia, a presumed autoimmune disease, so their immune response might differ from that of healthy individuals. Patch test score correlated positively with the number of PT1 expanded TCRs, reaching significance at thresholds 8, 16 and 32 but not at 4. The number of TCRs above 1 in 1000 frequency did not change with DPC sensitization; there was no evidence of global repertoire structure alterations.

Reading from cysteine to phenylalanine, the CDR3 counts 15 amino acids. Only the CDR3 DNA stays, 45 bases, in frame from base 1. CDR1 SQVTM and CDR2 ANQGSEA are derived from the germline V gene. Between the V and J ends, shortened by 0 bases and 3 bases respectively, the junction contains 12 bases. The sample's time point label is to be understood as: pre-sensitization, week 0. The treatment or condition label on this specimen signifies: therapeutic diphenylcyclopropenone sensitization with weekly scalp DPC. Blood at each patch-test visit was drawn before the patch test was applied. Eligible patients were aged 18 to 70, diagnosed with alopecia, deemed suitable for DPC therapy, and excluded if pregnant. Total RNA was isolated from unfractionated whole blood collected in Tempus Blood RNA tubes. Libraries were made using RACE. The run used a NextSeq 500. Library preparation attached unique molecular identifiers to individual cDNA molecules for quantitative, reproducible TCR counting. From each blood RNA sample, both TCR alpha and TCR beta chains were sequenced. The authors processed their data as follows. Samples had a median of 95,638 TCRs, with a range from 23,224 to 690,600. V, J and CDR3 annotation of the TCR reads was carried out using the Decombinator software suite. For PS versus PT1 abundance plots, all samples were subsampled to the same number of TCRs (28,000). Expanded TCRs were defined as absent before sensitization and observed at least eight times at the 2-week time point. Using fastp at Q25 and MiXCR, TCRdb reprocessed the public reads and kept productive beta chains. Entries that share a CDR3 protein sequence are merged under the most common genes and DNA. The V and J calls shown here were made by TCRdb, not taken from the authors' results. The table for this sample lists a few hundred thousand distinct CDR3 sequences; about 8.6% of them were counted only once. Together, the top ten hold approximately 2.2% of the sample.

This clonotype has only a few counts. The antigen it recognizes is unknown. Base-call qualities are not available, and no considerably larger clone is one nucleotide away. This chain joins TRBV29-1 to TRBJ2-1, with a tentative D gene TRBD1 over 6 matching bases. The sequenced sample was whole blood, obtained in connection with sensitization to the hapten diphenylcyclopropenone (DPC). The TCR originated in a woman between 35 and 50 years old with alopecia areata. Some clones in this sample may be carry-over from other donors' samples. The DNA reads TGCAGCGTTGAAGATTCAGACAGGAACTACAATGAGCAGTTCTTC. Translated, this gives CSVEDSDRNYNEQFF.